This TCR beta chain is from a study of spatial heterogeneity in lung cancer. The wider study: The count of detected beta-chain sequences consistently exceeded that of alpha-chain sequences.

Overall study results and limits: Mutation tallies in tumors tracked expanded intratumoral alpha and beta TCR counts.

The library protocol tagged each TCR cDNA with a unique molecular identifier. TCRdb itself ran the 5' RACE reads through MiXCR, one entry per CDR3 protein. The sample shows approximately 94,000 distinct CDR3 sequences, 4.4% of them seen only once. This clonotype was counted at least ten times. The antigen is not known. As for time point: sample taken at primary tumor resection. CDR1 DFQATT and CDR2 SNEGSKA come from the germline V gene (reference sequence). V lost 6 bases, J lost 8 bases, and 5 bases stayed unmatched. This CDR3 spans 11 amino acids. The source of this sequence is a male donor with early-stage non-small cell lung cancer. The V gene is TRBV20-1, the J gene TRBJ2-3; 7 positions agree with TRBD2. The sample was lung tumor tissue, taken at surgery. The CDR3 DNA is TGCAGTGCCTTCGGGGAGGGTACGCAGTATTTT. Encoded protein: CSAFGEGTQYF.